The T cell receptor beta chain under discussion was sequenced for a study of blood T cell repertoires in COVID-19 (dated by TCRdb to about 2020). Regarding the research as a whole: Samples from collaborators originated in the United States, Italy and Spain and spanned both the acute and convalescent phases of COVID-19. Samples came from the ongoing ImmuneRACE study (first 160 participants) plus 1,254 subjects from 6 global collaborators. The material from the prospective study consisted of cDNA or gDNA derived from T cells, B-cell-depleted T cells, or PBMCs. Nearly every sample came with metadata listing a de-identified subject ID, COVID-19 status, age in years and sex. The repertoires were released in a freely available public database meant as a resource for research on the immune response to SARS-CoV-2. Where available, HLA class I and class II types were taken from metadata supplied by the sample provider and were not determined by assay-based typing. Subjects who had been exposed to COVID-19, were actively infected with it, or had recovered from it provided the deeply sampled blood TCRbeta repertoires that made up the dataset.

In the case of this clone: There is no known antigen for this receptor. No much larger clone exists at a distance of one base, and base qualities are not known.

Unmatched junction bases come to 4, with V trimmed by 4 bases and J by 7 bases. Measured from the cysteine to the phenylalanine, the CDR3 is 14 residues long. The retained sequence is limited to the CDR3, 42 bases, with the frame set at the first base. Looking up the germline V gene yields CDR1 KGHDR and CDR2 SFDVKD. Each collaborating institution followed its own protocols to collect whole blood in K2EDTA tubes. For TCRbeta analysis, collaborator samples were shipped as frozen whole blood, as isolated PBMCs, or as DNA extracted from either sample type. What the study reported, not specific to this receptor: The quantity of clinical and demographic metadata differed by source and by participant and was supplied without curation.

TCRbeta CDR3 regions were amplified from genomic DNA by means of the immunoSEQ Assay, a bias-controlled multiplex PCR. As for the original processing: Nucleated cell counts per sample were estimated from amplification of reference gene primers within the assay. Sequence reads were collapsed and filtered to measure the absolute abundance of every unique TCRbeta CDR3 rearrangement. Productive Simpson clonality was computed per sample as the square root of Simpson's diversity index over productive rearrangements. TCRdb holds this immuneACCESS table with in-frame rearrangements only. Some clones are missing; in checked studies, unresolved V genes explain under half, and the rest has no known cause. Clone size and the V and J calls come from that table; the DNA yielded D and trimming. A total of 120,000 to 150,000 clones appear in this sample, about 87% of them only once. The ten largest clones take up less than 0.95% of the sample.

The sequencing input was peripheral blood. The clonotype comes from a woman aged 45-60 years with acute or convalescent COVID-19. The chain links TRBV24-1 with TRBJ2-2, and TRBD1 matches 8 of the central bases. The DNA is as follows: TGTGCCACCAGTGAGGGACAGGTTCTCGGGGAGCTGTTTTTT. It translates to CATSEGQVLGELFF.